This TCR beta chain was recorded in a study of blood T cells in healthy people across ages. Study-wide background: In model experiments, template switching was able to capture about one barcoded beta molecule for every two T cells that were present. Study-level results: Among long-lived donors, naive CD4+ cells were more numerous and diversity higher than in aged donors. Since the PBMCs were unsorted, naive and antigen-experienced cells could not be conclusively compared. Age brought a roughly linear fall in TCR beta diversity measured per million T cells.

Germline V gene lookup returns CDR1 ENHRY and CDR2 SYGVKD. V was clipped by 4 bases and J by 8 bases, with 13 bases between them. The CDR3 has 13 amino acids. Turning to this clonotype: Its antigen is unidentified.

Using a J-beta primer mix together with a sample-barcoded 5' primer, a second PCR was run for about 6 to 12 cycles. TCRdb used MiXCR to reprocess the 5' RACE reads, holding one entry per CDR3 protein. The top ten clones hold around 3.4% of a sample with 550,000 to 750,000 distinct CDR3 sequences, 20% to 25% of them seen once. The receptor was isolated from a man aged 70 or older in good health. The gene calls are TRBV10-3 and TRBJ2-3; D tentatively reads TRBD1 or TRBD2 (5 bases each). Sequenced sample: blood. The CDR3 loop is CAISVRGEGTQYF. The CDR3, as DNA: TGTGCCATCAGTGTTAGGGGTGAGGGTACGCAGTATTTT.